Listed below are T cell receptor beta chains from one sample, sequenced in a study of blood T cells in healthy people across ages. TCRdb passed the 5' RACE reads through MiXCR, listing each CDR3 protein once. The profile covers 1.5 million to 2 million distinct CDR3 sequences, with approximately 39% appearing a single time and 23% taken by the ten largest. The sequencing input was blood. The receptor source for this set is a human donor in good health. The CDR3 runs from the conserved cysteine through the conserved F or W. D genes are given only for firm matches. The listing skips clone size in some rows; elsewhere it reads once, few, many or a size class.

clone size: NA; D gene: TRBD1; V gene: TRBV6-6; J gene: TRBJ1-2; CDR3 DNA: TGTGCCAGCCATTCTACAGGGGATGGCTACACCTTC; CDR3 protein: CASHSTGDGYTF
clone size: NA; D gene: NA; V gene: TRBV12-3/TRBV12-4; J gene: TRBJ2-7; CDR3 DNA: TGTGCCAGCACCCTGGACCCTCAGTCCTACGAGCAGTACTTC; CDR3 protein: CASTLDPQSYEQYF
clone size: NA; D gene: NA; V gene: TRBV7-3; J gene: TRBJ1-2; CDR3 DNA: TGTGCCAGCAGCTTGGAAAACTACTATGGCTACACCTTC; CDR3 protein: CASSLENYYGYTF
clone size: NA; D gene: TRBD2; V gene: TRBV7-3; J gene: TRBJ2-1; CDR3 DNA: TGTGCCAGCAGCTTACAAGTAGCGGGGCGCGGTGAGCAGTTCTTC; CDR3 protein: CASSLQVAGRGEQFF
clone size: few; D gene: NA; V gene: TRBV29-1; J gene: TRBJ2-5; CDR3 DNA: TGCAGCGTTGATATAGGAGAGACCCAGTACTTC; CDR3 protein: CSVDIGETQYF
clone size: NA; D gene: NA; V gene: TRBV20-1; J gene: TRBJ2-3; CDR3 DNA: TGCAGTGCTAGGGGTGGTACGGGGAAAAACACAGATACGCAGTATTTT; CDR3 protein: CSARGGTGKNTDTQYF
clone size: NA; D gene: TRBD1; V gene: TRBV10-3; J gene: TRBJ2-7; CDR3 DNA: TGTGCCATCGCAGGACAGGACGAGCAGTACTTC; CDR3 protein: CAIAGQDEQYF
clone size: NA; D gene: NA; V gene: TRBV29-1; J gene: TRBJ2-3; CDR3 DNA: TGCAGCTGCGCGGAAACAGATACGCAGTATTTT; CDR3 protein: CSCAETDTQYF
clone size: few; D gene: TRBD1; V gene: TRBV7-8; J gene: TRBJ1-2; CDR3 DNA: TGTGCCAGCAGACCTCGGACAGGCTTTTATAACTATGGCTACACCTTC; CDR3 protein: CASRPRTGFYNYGYTF
clone size: NA; D gene: NA; V gene: TRBV20-1; J gene: TRBJ1-5; CDR3 DNA: TGCAGTGCTATCCTCTCAGGCTATAGCAATCAGCCCCAGCATTTT; CDR3 protein: CSAILSGYSNQPQHF
clone size: NA; D gene: TRBD1; V gene: TRBV28; J gene: TRBJ1-4; CDR3 DNA: TGTGCCAGCAGTTCGACCAAGCCGTCCGGGACAGCCGACGGGTATGAAAAACTGTTTTTT; CDR3 protein: CASSSTKPSGTADGYEKLFF
clone size: NA; D gene: TRBD1; V gene: TRBV6-2/TRBV6-3; J gene: TRBJ1-2; CDR3 DNA: TGTGCCAGCAGTCCCCCTGGAGACAGGGCCCACCGCGGCTACACCTTC; CDR3 protein: CASSPPGDRAHRGYTF
clone size: NA; D gene: NA; V gene: TRBV6-2/TRBV6-3; J gene: TRBJ2-1; CDR3 DNA: TGTGCCAGCACTACGGACGCCTACAATGAGCAGTTCTTC; CDR3 protein: CASTTDAYNEQFF
clone size: NA; D gene: NA; V gene: TRBV14; J gene: TRBJ1-1; CDR3 DNA: TGTGCCAGCAGCCAAGATCTCGGAGAGACAGACACTGAAGCTTTCTTT; CDR3 protein: CASSQDLGETDTEAFF
clone size: NA; D gene: TRBD1; V gene: TRBV12-3/TRBV12-4; J gene: TRBJ2-2; CDR3 DNA: TGTGCCAGCAGTATTCGGACAGGGAACACCGGGGAGCTGTTTTTT; CDR3 protein: CASSIRTGNTGELFF
clone size: NA; D gene: NA; V gene: TRBV7-9; J gene: TRBJ1-1; CDR3 DNA: TGTGTCAGCAGTGGGACAACTGGATCGGCTTTCTTT; CDR3 protein: CVSSGTTGSAFF
clone size: many; D gene: NA; V gene: TRBV7-2; J gene: TRBJ2-7; CDR3 DNA: TGTGCCAGCGCATCACTATACGAGCAGTACTTC; CDR3 protein: CASASLYEQYF
clone size: few; D gene: TRBD2; V gene: TRBV4-1; J gene: TRBJ2-5; CDR3 DNA: TGCGCCAGCAGCCAAGAGCGGGATGGGGGGGAGGAGACCCAGTACTTC; CDR3 protein: CASSQERDGGEETQYF
clone size: few; D gene: NA; V gene: TRBV15; J gene: TRBJ2-7; CDR3 DNA: TGTGCCACCAGCAGCTACAACGGGGCCTACGAGCAGTACTTC; CDR3 protein: CATSSYNGAYEQYF
clone size: NA; D gene: NA; V gene: TRBV7-2; J gene: TRBJ2-3; CDR3 DNA: TGTGCCAGCAGAGGAAGACCTAGCGCAGATACGCAGTATTTT; CDR3 protein: CASRGRPSADTQYF
clone size: few; D gene: NA; V gene: TRBV7-2; J gene: TRBJ2-3; CDR3 DNA: TGTGCCAGCAGCTTATATCGGGGTGGGACAGATACGCAGTATTTT; CDR3 protein: CASSLYRGGTDTQYF
clone size: NA; D gene: NA; V gene: TRBV7-2; J gene: TRBJ2-1; CDR3 DNA: TGTGCCAGCAGCTTAGGGATAACCTACCCCAATGAGCAGTTCTTC; CDR3 protein: CASSLGITYPNEQFF
clone size: NA; D gene: NA; V gene: TRBV10-3; J gene: TRBJ2-5; CDR3 DNA: TGTGCCACCCTACATGGAAAGGGACCAAAGTCGGAGACCCAGTACTTC; CDR3 protein: CATLHGKGPKSETQYF